Shown below are 10 T cell receptor beta chains from a single sample sequenced in a study of PD-L1 blockade in urothelial cancer. Noted time point: peripheral blood 6 weeks after treatment start. Libraries were prepared by immunoSEQ multiplex PCR; TCRdb keeps only in-frame clonotypes and omits some of them. The table has 15,000 to 20,000 clones, over 80% seen once. Specimen: PBMCs, collected around atezolizumab (anti-PD-L1) treatment. The receptors were sampled from a man aged 45-65 years with urothelial cancer.

The gene calls are TRBV29-1 and TRBJ2-1, with D uncertain. Per germline, CDR1 SQVTM and CDR2 ANQGSEA. Trimming removed 2 bases at V and 5 bases at J, with 10 bases between. CDR3 length equals 13 residues. The chain's CDR3 is CSVETENNNEQFF. Written as DNA, the CDR3 is TGCAGCGTTGAAACAGAGAATAACAATGAGCAGTTCTTC.

The chain links TRBV18 to TRBJ2-7, with 7 bases that match TRBD2. The CDR3 contains 13 residues. The V and J ends lost 2 bases and 6 bases, in that order; junction bases with no gene match: 4. Germline V gene sequence: CDR1 KGHSH, CDR2 LQKENI. The CDR3 loop reads CASSPSIAGEQYF. The CDR3 nucleotides read TGTGCCAGCTCACCATCGATAGCGGGCGAGCAGTACTTC.

This clone was observed once. The chain uses TRBV9 and TRBJ1-6; D is unclear. This CDR3 has 14 residues. In germline, CDR1 is SGDLS, CDR2 YYNGEE. The ends were cut back, 4 bases at V and 10 bases at J, with 15 bases in the middle. CDR3 nucleotides: TGTGCCAGCAGCCAGAGGGTCGAAGGGTCACCCCTCCACTTT. Translated, it gives CASSQRVEGSPLHF.

This chain joins TRBV5-4 and TRBJ1-3; 8 nucleotides line up with TRBD1. This CDR3 region has 15 residues. The germline V gene has CDR1 SGHNT and CDR2 YYREEE (reference sequence). The ends lost 3 bases at V and 8 bases at J; junction bases unmatched: 10. The CDR3 DNA follows: TGTGCCAGCAGCTCCGGACAGGGTCTATATCACACCATATATTTT. This gives the protein CASSSGQGLYHTIYF.

This chain connects TRBV9 to TRBJ2-3; TRBD2 matches at 11 bases. CDR1 and CDR2 from the germline V gene are SGDLS and YYNGEE. J was trimmed by 4 bases and V by 0 bases; bases with no gene match: 13. This CDR3 is built from 19 residues. The CDR3 DNA reads TGTGCCAGCAGCGTAGACCCCCTAGCGGGGGGCCCCAACTCAGATACGCAGTATTTT. Translating gives CASSVDPLAGGPNSDTQYF.

The chain recombines TRBV5-6 with TRBJ2-4, with D tentatively TRBD1 (6 bases). Germline loops: CDR1 SGHDT, CDR2 YYEEEE. Trimming took 4 bases from V and 6 from J, leaving 14 bases between them. The CDR3 covers 14 residues. The CDR3 coding sequence is TGTGCCAGCAGCCCCGGACAGAGGAGAAACATTCAGTACTTC. It translates to CASSPGQRRNIQYF.

This clone was recorded once. V and J are TRBV7-2 and TRBJ2-5; possibly TRBD1 for D (5 bases). CDR3 size: 15 residues. Germline CDR1 is SGHTA and CDR2 is FQGNSA. V gave up 4 bases and J gave up 4 bases, with 16 bases separating them. CDR3 amino acids: CASSSHPRAGETQYF. CDR3 sequence (DNA): TGTGCCAGCAGCTCCCACCCCAGGGCAGGAGAGACCCAGTACTTC. The full variable domain, rest sourced from reference TRBV7-2 and TRBJ2-5, is GAGVSQSPSNKVTEKGKDVELRCDPISGHTALYWYRQSLGQGLEFLIYFQGNSAPDKSGLPSDRFSAERTGGSVSTLTIQRTQQEDSAVYLCASSSHPRAGETQYFGPGTRLLVL.

Comments on this clone: One end of the junction does not line up with germline, which may come from a read error. V usage is TRBV7-2 and J usage is TRBJ2-5; 11 bases line up with TRBD2. CDR1 and CDR2 from the germline V gene are SGHTA and FQGNSA. The CDR3 runs 15 residues. CDR3 bases: TGTGCCAGCAGCGTAGCGGGAGGGCCGAGGGAGACCCAGTACTTC. Translated, it gives CASSVAGGPRETQYF.

The genes are TRBV29-1 and TRBJ1-3; tentatively, D is TRBD1 (6 bases). Trimming left V 5 bases short and J 2 bases short, with 13 bases between. This CDR3 has 14 amino acids. The V gene's germline CDR1 is SQVTM and CDR2 ANQGSEA. CDR3 loop: CSVRGGHPGNTIYF. The CDR3 DNA follows: TGCAGCGTTCGGGGGGGACACCCTGGAAACACCATATATTTT.

The chain joins TRBV2 to TRBJ2-5; 12 nucleotides agree with TRBD2. Germline CDR1 is SNHLY and CDR2 is FYNNEI. The CDR3 spans 15 residues. The junction had 5 bases not matched to a gene; V was cut back by 5 bases and J by 4 bases. CDR3 residues: CASSWQTSGGETQYF. The CDR3 nucleotides are TGTGCCAGCAGTTGGCAGACTAGCGGGGGAGAGACCCAGTACTTC.